This T cell receptor beta chain is from a study of blood T cell repertoires in COVID-19. Assay used: immunoSEQ multiplex PCR; TCRdb lists only in-frame clones, some missing. This sample yields over 300,000 clones, of which just over 85% are seen a single time; 10% belongs to the top ten. This clone was observed a single time. Trimming pared 3 bases from V and 6 bases from J, leaving 17 bases between. The CDR3 sequence is 15 residues long. The germline V gene encodes CDR1 PRHDT and CDR2 FYEKMQ (reference sequence). The chain links TRBV13 to TRBJ1-2, with D possibly matching TRBD1 (6 bases). Sequencing was performed on PBMCs or T cells enriched from blood (not recorded which). The sequence was collected from a woman aged 18 to 35 who had recovered from COVID-19. The CDR3 is CASSFGTPFEHGYTF. CDR3 bases: TGTGCCAGCAGCTTCGGGACACCTTTCGAGCATGGCTACACCTTC.